The rows below give T cell receptor beta chains drawn from one sample of a study of cytomegalovirus exposure and HLA in healthy donors. TCRdb's copy holds only in-frame clones and misses some; the assay was immunoSEQ multiplex PCR. The data show 180,000 or so clones, under 90% seen once. Sample: PBMCs. The receptors stem from a boy between 2 and 10 years old in good health and CMV-seronegative. Each CDR3 is given with its conserved first and last residue. D genes are given only for firm matches. Some rows mark clone size as missing; the rest say once, few, many or name a class of expanded clone.

d_gene: NA
j_gene: TRBJ2-3
v_gene: TRBV7-9
abundance: NA
CDR3aa: CASSLGAGTDTQYF
CDR3nt: TGTGCCAGCAGCTTAGGGGCGGGAACAGATACGCAGTATTTT

d_gene: NA
j_gene: TRBJ2-7
v_gene: TRBV27
abundance: once
CDR3aa: CASSLYGGEQYF
CDR3nt: TGTGCCAGCAGTTTGTACGGGGGCGAGCAGTACTTC

d_gene: NA
j_gene: TRBJ1-5
v_gene: TRBV11-2
abundance: NA
CDR3aa: CASSQTEAQPQHF
CDR3nt: TGTGCCAGCAGCCAGACCGAGGCCCAGCCCCAGCATTTT

d_gene: TRBD2
j_gene: TRBJ2-3
v_gene: TRBV9
abundance: NA
CDR3aa: CASSPGLGGRDTQYF
CDR3nt: TGTGCCAGCAGCCCGGGACTAGGCGGGAGAGATACGCAGTATTTT

d_gene: TRBD1
j_gene: TRBJ2-3
v_gene: TRBV19
abundance: few
CDR3aa: CASSQTGGADTQYF
CDR3nt: TGTGCCAGTAGCCAGACAGGGGGGGCAGATACGCAGTATTTT

d_gene: TRBD2
j_gene: TRBJ2-7
v_gene: TRBV9
abundance: NA
CDR3aa: CASSREGRGGSYEQYF
CDR3nt: TGTGCCAGCAGTCGCGAAGGGCGGGGGGGCTCCTACGAGCAGTACTTC

d_gene: NA
j_gene: TRBJ2-2
v_gene: TRBV4-3
abundance: NA
CDR3aa: CASSQEVRAGELFF
CDR3nt: TGCGCCAGCAGCCAAGAGGTCAGGGCCGGGGAGCTGTTTTTT

d_gene: NA
j_gene: TRBJ2-3
v_gene: TRBV4-3
abundance: NA
CDR3aa: CASSFTHTDTQYF
CDR3nt: TGCGCCAGCAGCTTTACACACACAGATACGCAGTATTTT

d_gene: NA
j_gene: TRBJ2-5
v_gene: TRBV29-1
abundance: NA
CDR3aa: CSVVRGQETQYF
CDR3nt: TGCAGCGTCGTACGGGGTCAAGAGACCCAGTACTTC

d_gene: NA
j_gene: TRBJ2-7
v_gene: TRBV11-2
abundance: NA
CDR3aa: CASSSPKGGRSSYEQYF
CDR3nt: TGTGCCAGCAGCTCCCCCAAGGGGGGGCGAAGCTCCTACGAGCAGTACTTC

d_gene: NA
j_gene: TRBJ2-6
v_gene: TRBV27
abundance: few
CDR3aa: CATRAGGANVLTF
CDR3nt: TGTGCCACCCGAGCAGGAGGGGCCAACGTCCTGACTTTC

d_gene: TRBD1
j_gene: TRBJ2-5
v_gene: TRBV10-1
abundance: NA
CDR3aa: CATNTGVFQETQYF
CDR3nt: TGCGCCACCAATACAGGGGTTTTCCAAGAGACCCAGTACTTC

d_gene: TRBD1
j_gene: TRBJ1-1
v_gene: TRBV29-1
abundance: NA
CDR3aa: CSTTGTGGIRNTEAFF
CDR3nt: TGCAGCACCACCGGGACAGGGGGCATTCGGAACACTGAAGCTTTCTTT

d_gene: TRBD1
j_gene: TRBJ2-5
v_gene: TRBV6-5
abundance: NA
CDR3aa: CASSRQGDQETQYF
CDR3nt: TGTGCCAGCAGTCGACAGGGGGACCAAGAGACCCAGTACTTC

d_gene: NA
j_gene: TRBJ1-1
v_gene: TRBV20-1
abundance: NA
CDR3aa: CSAPGRQAFF
CDR3nt: TGCAGTGCTCCAGGAAGGCAAGCTTTCTTT

d_gene: TRBD1
j_gene: TRBJ1-4
v_gene: TRBV7-8
abundance: NA
CDR3aa: CASSPGQGVKGLFF
CDR3nt: TGTGCCAGCTCTCCCGGACAGGGGGTGAAAGGACTGTTTTTT

d_gene: TRBD1
j_gene: TRBJ1-3
v_gene: TRBV11-2
abundance: NA
CDR3aa: CASSLNRGRWGNTIYF
CDR3nt: TGTGCCAGCAGCTTAAACAGGGGGCGCTGGGGAAACACCATATATTTT

d_gene: NA
j_gene: TRBJ1-2
v_gene: TRBV7-9
abundance: NA
CDR3aa: CAVAGRKPAGGYTF
CDR3nt: TGTGCCGTCGCCGGAAGGAAGCCGGCGGGTGGCTACACCTTC

d_gene: NA
j_gene: TRBJ1-3
v_gene: TRBV18
abundance: NA
CDR3aa: CASSPVPNSGNTIYF
CDR3nt: TGTGCCAGCTCCCCGGTACCGAACTCTGGAAACACCATATATTTT

d_gene: NA
j_gene: TRBJ1-1
v_gene: TRBV14
abundance: NA
CDR3aa: CASSQLRRTEAFF
CDR3nt: TGTGCCAGCAGCCAGTTACGTCGGACTGAAGCTTTCTTT

d_gene: NA
j_gene: TRBJ2-3
v_gene: TRBV5-1
abundance: NA
CDR3aa: CASSLDGAADTQYF
CDR3nt: TGCGCCAGCAGCTTGGACGGCGCGGCGGATACGCAGTATTTT

d_gene: NA
j_gene: TRBJ2-7
v_gene: TRBV6-5
abundance: NA
CDR3aa: CAGSSAGTLYEQYF
CDR3nt: TGTGCCGGCAGCTCAGCCGGGACACTCTACGAGCAGTACTTC

d_gene: NA
j_gene: TRBJ1-1
v_gene: TRBV2
abundance: once
CDR3aa: CASSDRTTNTEAFF
CDR3nt: TGTGCCAGCAGTGATCGGACAACGAACACTGAAGCTTTCTTT

d_gene: NA
j_gene: TRBJ2-5
v_gene: TRBV5-4
abundance: NA
CDR3aa: CASSPWTPAGETQYF
CDR3nt: TGTGCCAGCAGCCCGTGGACCCCAGCGGGAGAGACCCAGTACTTC

d_gene: TRBD2
j_gene: TRBJ2-7
v_gene: TRBV28
abundance: NA
CDR3aa: CASSLWGGSYEQYF
CDR3nt: TGTGCCAGCAGTTTATGGGGAGGGTCCTACGAGCAGTACTTC

d_gene: TRBD2
j_gene: TRBJ2-7
v_gene: TRBV7-2
abundance: NA
CDR3aa: CASSRQRGLSAEQYF
CDR3nt: TGTGCCAGCAGCCGTCAGCGGGGGCTTTCGGCCGAGCAGTACTTC

d_gene: TRBD2
j_gene: TRBJ2-1
v_gene: TRBV10-3
abundance: few
CDR3aa: CAISWTSGGENEQFF
CDR3nt: TGTGCCATCAGTTGGACTAGCGGGGGGGAGAATGAGCAGTTCTTC

d_gene: NA
j_gene: TRBJ1-1
v_gene: TRBV29-1
abundance: few
CDR3aa: CSVSDGGYTEAFF
CDR3nt: TGCAGCGTTTCGGACGGGGGTTACACTGAAGCTTTCTTT

d_gene: NA
j_gene: TRBJ1-5
v_gene: TRBV9
abundance: NA
CDR3aa: CASSVRDGGPQHF
CDR3nt: TGTGCCAGCAGCGTCCGGGACGGGGGGCCCCAGCATTTT

d_gene: TRBD1
j_gene: TRBJ1-2
v_gene: TRBV7-9
abundance: NA
CDR3aa: CASSPRTGPNYGYTF
CDR3nt: TGTGCCAGCAGCCCGAGGACAGGACCTAACTATGGCTACACCTTC

d_gene: NA
j_gene: TRBJ1-1
v_gene: TRBV11-2
abundance: NA
CDR3aa: CASSLISDGRGFLEAFF
CDR3nt: TGTGCCAGCAGCTTGATTAGCGATGGCAGGGGTTTTCTTGAAGCTTTCTTT

d_gene: NA
j_gene: TRBJ1-1
v_gene: TRBV5-4
abundance: few
CDR3aa: CASSLGPDTTYTEAFF
CDR3nt: TGTGCCAGCAGCTTGGGCCCGGACACCACCTACACTGAAGCTTTCTTT

d_gene: NA
j_gene: TRBJ1-4
v_gene: TRBV6-5
abundance: NA
CDR3aa: CASSYDPGRPNEKLFF
CDR3nt: TGTGCCAGCAGTTACGATCCAGGGCGCCCTAATGAAAAACTGTTTTTT

d_gene: NA
j_gene: TRBJ2-6
v_gene: TRBV4-1
abundance: NA
CDR3aa: CASSQAGNRAGANVLTF
CDR3nt: TGCGCCAGCAGCCAAGCGGGGAACAGGGCTGGGGCCAACGTCCTGACTTTC

d_gene: TRBD2
j_gene: TRBJ2-3
v_gene: TRBV6-5
abundance: NA
CDR3aa: CASSPSGGATDTQYF
CDR3nt: TGTGCCAGCAGTCCTAGCGGGGGGGCGACAGATACGCAGTATTTT

d_gene: NA
j_gene: TRBJ1-2
v_gene: TRBV4-1
abundance: NA
CDR3aa: CASSQGAAFGNYGYTF
CDR3nt: TGCGCCAGCAGCCAAGGTGCGGCTTTTGGTAACTATGGCTACACCTTC

d_gene: TRBD2
j_gene: TRBJ2-1
v_gene: TRBV2
abundance: NA
CDR3aa: CASGNLAGGQDEQFF
CDR3nt: TGTGCCAGCGGAAACCTAGCGGGGGGGCAGGATGAGCAGTTCTTC

d_gene: NA
j_gene: TRBJ1-1
v_gene: TRBV11-2
abundance: NA
CDR3aa: CASVSLSTEAFF
CDR3nt: TGTGCCAGCGTGTCCCTTAGCACTGAAGCTTTCTTT

d_gene: NA
j_gene: TRBJ1-1
v_gene: TRBV19
abundance: NA
CDR3aa: CASSIKRVAEAFF
CDR3nt: TGTGCCAGTAGTATTAAACGGGTAGCTGAAGCTTTCTTT